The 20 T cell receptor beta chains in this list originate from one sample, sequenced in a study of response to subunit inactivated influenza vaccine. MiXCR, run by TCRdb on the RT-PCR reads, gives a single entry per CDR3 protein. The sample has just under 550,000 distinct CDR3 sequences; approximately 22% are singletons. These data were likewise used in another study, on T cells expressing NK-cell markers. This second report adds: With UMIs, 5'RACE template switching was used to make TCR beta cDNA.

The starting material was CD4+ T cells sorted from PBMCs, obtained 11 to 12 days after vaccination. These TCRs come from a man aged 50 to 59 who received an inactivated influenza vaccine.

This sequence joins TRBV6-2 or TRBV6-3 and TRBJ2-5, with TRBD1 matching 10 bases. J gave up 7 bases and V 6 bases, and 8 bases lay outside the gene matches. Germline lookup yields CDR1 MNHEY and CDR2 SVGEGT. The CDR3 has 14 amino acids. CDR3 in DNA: TGTGCCAGCAGCCGCGACAGGGGGCCCGGGACCCAGTACTTC. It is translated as CASSRDRGPGTQYF.

The CDR3 nucleotides are TGCAGTGCTAGCGCTAGCGCGAAAGAGACCCAGTACTTC. Protein product: CSASASAKETQYF. The gene calls are TRBV20-1 and TRBJ2-5; D perhaps matches TRBD2 (6 bases). V shed 3 bases and J shed 3 bases, with 11 bases lying between them. CDR3 length: 13 amino acids. Germline V gene sequence: CDR1 DFQATT, CDR2 SNEGSKA (reference sequence).

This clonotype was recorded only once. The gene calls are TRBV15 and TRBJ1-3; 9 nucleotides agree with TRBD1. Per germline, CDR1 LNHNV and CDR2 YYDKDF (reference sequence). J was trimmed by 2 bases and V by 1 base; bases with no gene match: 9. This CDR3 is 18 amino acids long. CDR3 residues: CATSRVTWDRVAGNTIYF. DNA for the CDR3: TGTGCCACCAGCAGAGTTACCTGGGACAGGGTGGCTGGAAACACCATATATTTT.

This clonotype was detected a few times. The CDR3 protein is CASSSGSGGNTIYF. CDR3 DNA: TGTGCCAGCAGTTCCGGGAGTGGTGGAAACACCATATATTTT. The rearrangement joins TRBV12-3 or TRBV12-4 to TRBJ1-3, with no clear D. Trimming took 4 bases from V and 3 from J, leaving 10 bases between them. The CDR3 covers 14 residues.

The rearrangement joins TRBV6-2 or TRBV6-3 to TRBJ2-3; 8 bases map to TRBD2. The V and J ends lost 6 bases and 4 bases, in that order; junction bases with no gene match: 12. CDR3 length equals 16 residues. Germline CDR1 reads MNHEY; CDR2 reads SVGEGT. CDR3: CASRDRGSGGPDTQYF. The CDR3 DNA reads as TGTGCCAGCAGAGACCGAGGGAGCGGGGGACCAGATACGCAGTATTTT.

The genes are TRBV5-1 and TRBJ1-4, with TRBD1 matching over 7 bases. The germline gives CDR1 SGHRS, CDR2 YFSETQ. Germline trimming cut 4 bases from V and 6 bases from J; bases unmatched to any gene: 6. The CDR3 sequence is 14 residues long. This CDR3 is CASSEQGQDEKLFF. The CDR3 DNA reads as TGCGCCAGCAGCGAACAGGGGCAGGATGAAAAACTGTTTTTT.

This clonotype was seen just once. In nucleotides, the CDR3 is TGCGCCAGCCAACTGACAGGGACGGAGACCCAGTACTTC. This encodes CASQLTGTETQYF. The V call is TRBV5-1, the J call TRBJ2-5; 7 positions agree with TRBD1. The CDR3 loop spans 13 amino acids. Germline V lookup: CDR1 SGHRS, CDR2 YFSETQ. V was clipped by 7 bases and J by 5 bases; unmatched bases: 8.

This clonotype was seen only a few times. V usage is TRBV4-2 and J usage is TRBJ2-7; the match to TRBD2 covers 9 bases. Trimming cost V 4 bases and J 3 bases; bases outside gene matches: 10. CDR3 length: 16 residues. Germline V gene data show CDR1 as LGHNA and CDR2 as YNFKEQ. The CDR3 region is CASSPKRSGGRYEQYF. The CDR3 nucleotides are TGTGCCAGCAGCCCTAAACGTAGCGGGGGCCGCTACGAGCAGTACTTC.

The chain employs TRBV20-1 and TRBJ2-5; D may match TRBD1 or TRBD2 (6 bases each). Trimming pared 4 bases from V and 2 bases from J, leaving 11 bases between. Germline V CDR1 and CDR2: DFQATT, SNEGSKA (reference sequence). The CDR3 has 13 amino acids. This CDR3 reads CSAIKGGQETQYF. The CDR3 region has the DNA TGCAGTGCTATAAAAGGGGGGCAAGAGACCCAGTACTTC.

CDR3 sequence reads: CAMSYAGTGELFF. Written as DNA, the CDR3 is TGTGCCATGAGCTATGCGGGCACCGGGGAGCTGTTTTTT. The V gene is TRBV10-3, the J gene TRBJ2-2; D is perhaps TRBD2 (5 bases). The CDR3 sequence is 13 residues long. The germline V gene encodes CDR1 ENHRY and CDR2 SYGVKD. V gave up 9 bases and J gave up 4 bases, with 12 bases separating them.

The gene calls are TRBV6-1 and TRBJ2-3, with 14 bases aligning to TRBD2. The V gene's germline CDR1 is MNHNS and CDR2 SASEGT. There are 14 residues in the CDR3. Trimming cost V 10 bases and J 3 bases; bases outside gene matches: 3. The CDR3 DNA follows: TGTGCCACCAGACTAGCGGGAGGGACAGATACGCAGTATTTT. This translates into CATRLAGGTDTQYF.

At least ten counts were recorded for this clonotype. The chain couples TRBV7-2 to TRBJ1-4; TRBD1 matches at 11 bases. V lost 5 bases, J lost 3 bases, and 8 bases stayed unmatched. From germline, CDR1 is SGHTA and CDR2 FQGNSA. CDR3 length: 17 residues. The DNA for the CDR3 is TGTGCCAGCAGCCCGAACGGACAGGGGGCTTCTAATGAAAAACTGTTTTTT. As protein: CASSPNGQGASNEKLFF.

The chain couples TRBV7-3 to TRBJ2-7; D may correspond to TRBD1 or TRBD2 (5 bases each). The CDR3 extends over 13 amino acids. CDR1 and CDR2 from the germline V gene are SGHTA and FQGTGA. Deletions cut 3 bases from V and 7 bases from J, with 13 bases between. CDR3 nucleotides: TGTGCCAGCAGCTTTGGGACCGAAGGGGAGCAGTACTTC. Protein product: CASSFGTEGEQYF.

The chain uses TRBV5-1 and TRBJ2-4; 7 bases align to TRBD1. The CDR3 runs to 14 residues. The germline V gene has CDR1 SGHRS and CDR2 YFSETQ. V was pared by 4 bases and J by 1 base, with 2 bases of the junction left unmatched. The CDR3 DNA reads TGCGCCAGCAGCCAGGGACAGGCCAAAAACATTCAGTACTTC. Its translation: CASSQGQAKNIQYF.

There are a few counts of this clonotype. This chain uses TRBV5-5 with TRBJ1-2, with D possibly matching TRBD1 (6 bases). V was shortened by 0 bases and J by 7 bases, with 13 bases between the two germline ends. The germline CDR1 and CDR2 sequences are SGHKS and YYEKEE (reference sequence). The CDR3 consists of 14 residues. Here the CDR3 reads CASSLGQEGVGYTF. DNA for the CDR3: TGTGCCAGCAGCTTGGGACAGGAAGGGGTTGGCTACACCTTC.

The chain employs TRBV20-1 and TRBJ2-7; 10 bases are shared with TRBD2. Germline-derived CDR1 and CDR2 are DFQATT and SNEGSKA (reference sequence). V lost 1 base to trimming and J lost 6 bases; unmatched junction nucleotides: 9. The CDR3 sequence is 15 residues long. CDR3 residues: CSARGYLAGEREQYF. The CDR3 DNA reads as TGCAGTGCTAGAGGTTATCTAGCGGGAGAACGCGAGCAGTACTTC.

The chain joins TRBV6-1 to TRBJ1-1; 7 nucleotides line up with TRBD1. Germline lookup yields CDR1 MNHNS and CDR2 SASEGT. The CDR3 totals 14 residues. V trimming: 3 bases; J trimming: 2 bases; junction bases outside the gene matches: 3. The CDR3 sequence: CASSEHRGNTEAFF. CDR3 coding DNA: TGTGCCAGCAGTGAGCACAGGGGAAACACTGAAGCTTTCTTT.

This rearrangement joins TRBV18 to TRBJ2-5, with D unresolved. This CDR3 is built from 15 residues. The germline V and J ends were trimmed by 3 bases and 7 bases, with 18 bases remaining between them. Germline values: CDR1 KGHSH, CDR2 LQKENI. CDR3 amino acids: CASSPGSTNIWTQYF. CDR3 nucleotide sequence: TGTGCCAGCTCACCCGGATCGACGAACATTTGGACCCAGTACTTC.

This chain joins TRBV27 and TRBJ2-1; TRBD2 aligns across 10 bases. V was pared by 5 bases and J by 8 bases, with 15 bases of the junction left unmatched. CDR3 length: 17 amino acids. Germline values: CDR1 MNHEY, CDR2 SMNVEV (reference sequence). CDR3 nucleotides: TGTGCCAGCAGTCCCCTCAGGAGAGCGGGAGGGCCTCATGAGCAGTTCTTC. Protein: CASSPLRRAGGPHEQFF.

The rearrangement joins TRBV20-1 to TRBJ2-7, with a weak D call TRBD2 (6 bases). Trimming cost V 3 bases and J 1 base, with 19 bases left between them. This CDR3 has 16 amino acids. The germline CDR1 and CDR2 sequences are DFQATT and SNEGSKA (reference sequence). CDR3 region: CSASFSVAGKSYEQYF. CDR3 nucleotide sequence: TGCAGTGCTAGTTTTTCTGTTGCGGGAAAGTCCTACGAGCAGTACTTC.